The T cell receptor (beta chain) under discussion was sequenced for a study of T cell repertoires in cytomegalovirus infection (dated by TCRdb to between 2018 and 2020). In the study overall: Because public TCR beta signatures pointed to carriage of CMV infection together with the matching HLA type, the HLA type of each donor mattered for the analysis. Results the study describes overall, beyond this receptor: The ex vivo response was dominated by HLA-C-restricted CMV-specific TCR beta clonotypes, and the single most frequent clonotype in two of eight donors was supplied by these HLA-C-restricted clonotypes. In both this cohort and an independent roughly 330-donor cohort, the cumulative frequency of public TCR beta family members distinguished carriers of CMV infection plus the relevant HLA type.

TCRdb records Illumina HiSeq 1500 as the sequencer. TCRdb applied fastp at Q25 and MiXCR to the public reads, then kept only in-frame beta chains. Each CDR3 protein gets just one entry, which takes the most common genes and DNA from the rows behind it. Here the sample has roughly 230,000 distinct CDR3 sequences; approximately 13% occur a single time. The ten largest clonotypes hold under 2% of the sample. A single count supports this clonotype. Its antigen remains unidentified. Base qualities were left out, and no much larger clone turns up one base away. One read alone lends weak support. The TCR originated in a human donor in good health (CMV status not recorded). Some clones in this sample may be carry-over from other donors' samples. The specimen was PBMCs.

For the CDR3, the sequence is CASNPGPFLPQHF. The DNA reads as follows: TGTGCCAGCAATCCGGGACCCTTCTTGCCCCAGCATTTT. The sequence is built from TRBV12-3 or TRBV12-4 and TRBJ1-5; the D segment could be TRBD1, given 5 matching bases. From the cysteine through the phenylalanine, the CDR3 covers 13 amino acids. Only the CDR3 DNA stays, 39 bases, in frame from base 1. V sheds 7 bases and J sheds 9 bases, leaving 16 bases between their ends.